A selection of T cell receptor beta chains follows, all from one sample in a study of identical twins. Each CDR3 protein gets one entry after TCRdb re-called the 5' RACE reads with MiXCR. The repertoire includes a few hundred thousand distinct CDR3 sequences, 18% of them detected once, and 12% sits in the top ten. Specimen: naive T cells sorted from blood. The receptors were gathered from a man aged 45-60 years in good health. Each CDR3 is given with its conserved first and last residue. Each record gives: V gene, D gene, clone size, J gene, CDR3 protein, CDR3 DNA. A D gene is named only where the DNA matches it firmly. Some rows mark clone size as missing; the rest say once, few, many or name a class of expanded clone.

V: TRBV9; D: TRBD2; size: .; J: TRBJ2-4; CDR3: CASSVEALGGRTSGRLAKNIQYF; DNA: TGTGCCAGCAGCGTAGAGGCCTTGGGGGGACGGACTAGCGGACGACTAGCCAAAAACATTCAGTACTTC
V: TRBV5-1; D: TRBD2; size: .; J: TRBJ2-7; CDR3: CASSSEPSGGLYEQYF; DNA: TGCGCCAGCAGCTCGGAACCTAGCGGGGGACTCTACGAGCAGTACTTC
V: TRBV12-3/TRBV12-4; D: TRBD1; size: many; J: TRBJ2-5; CDR3: CASSFDRGIFETQYF; DNA: TGTGCCAGCAGTTTCGACAGGGGAATTTTTGAGACCCAGTACTTC
V: TRBV4-3; D: .; size: .; J: TRBJ1-4; CDR3: CASSQEETGKLFF; DNA: TGCGCCAGCAGCCAAGAGGAAACAGGGAAACTGTTTTTT
V: TRBV5-1; D: .; size: few; J: TRBJ2-5; CDR3: CASSPLTVQETQYF; DNA: TGCGCCAGCAGCCCACTGACAGTCCAAGAGACCCAGTACTTC
V: TRBV6-2/TRBV6-3; D: TRBD2; size: few; J: TRBJ2-1; CDR3: CASSATSGRATRDNEQFF; DNA: TGTGCCAGCAGTGCGACTAGCGGGAGGGCCACCCGGGACAATGAGCAGTTCTTC
V: TRBV4-3; D: .; size: many; J: TRBJ1-1; CDR3: CASSQGAYTEAFF; DNA: TGCGCCAGCAGCCAAGGCGCCTACACTGAAGCTTTCTTT
V: TRBV4-2; D: TRBD1; size: few; J: TRBJ2-2; CDR3: CASSQETGLLDTGELFF; DNA: TGTGCCAGCAGCCAGGAGACAGGGCTTCTGGACACCGGGGAGCTGTTTTTT
V: TRBV7-9; D: TRBD1; size: many; J: TRBJ1-5; CDR3: CASSPGQGDNQPQHF; DNA: TGTGCCAGCAGTCCAGGACAGGGGGACAATCAGCCCCAGCATTTT
V: TRBV5-5; D: .; size: .; J: TRBJ2-2; CDR3: CASSLVTDSGELFF; DNA: TGTGCCAGCAGCTTGGTTACCGATTCCGGGGAGCTGTTTTTT
V: TRBV18; D: .; size: .; J: TRBJ2-7; CDR3: CASSPPGGVHEQYF; DNA: TGTGCCAGCTCACCTCCGGGCGGGGTCCACGAGCAGTACTTC
V: TRBV12-3/TRBV12-4; D: .; size: .; J: TRBJ2-2; CDR3: CASRDQGTGELFF; DNA: TGTGCCAGCAGGGACCAGGGGACCGGGGAGCTGTTTTTT
V: TRBV6-5; D: .; size: .; J: TRBJ2-6; CDR3: CASSYSGRALSGANVLTF; DNA: TGTGCCAGCAGTTACTCGGGCAGGGCGCTATCTGGGGCCAACGTCCTGACTTTC
V: TRBV4-3; D: .; size: many; J: TRBJ1-4; CDR3: CASSQESYPTAEKLFF; DNA: TGCGCCAGCAGCCAAGAATCATACCCAACGGCCGAAAAACTGTTTTTT
V: TRBV4-1; D: TRBD1; size: few; J: TRBJ1-2; CDR3: CASSQGTKTGTYGYTF; DNA: TGCGCCAGCAGCCAAGGGACCAAGACAGGGACCTATGGCTACACCTTC
V: TRBV20-1; D: TRBD1; size: many; J: TRBJ1-2; CDR3: CSAGGTVNGYTF; DNA: TGCAGTGCTGGCGGGACAGTCAATGGCTACACCTTC
V: TRBV27; D: .; size: many; J: TRBJ1-1; CDR3: CASSLGWRDTEAFF; DNA: TGTGCCAGCAGTTTAGGCTGGCGGGACACTGAAGCTTTCTTT
V: TRBV7-3; D: TRBD1; size: few; J: TRBJ2-7; CDR3: CASSLTGTGGKLEQYF; DNA: TGTGCCAGCAGCTTAACGGGGACAGGGGGCAAACTAGAGCAGTACTTC
V: TRBV7-9; D: .; size: once; J: TRBJ2-2; CDR3: CASSSRRGFLGTGGLFF; DNA: TGTGCCAGCAGCTCACGACGGGGATTCCTCGGCACCGGGGGGCTGTTTTTT
V: TRBV20-1; D: .; size: .; J: TRBJ1-1; CDR3: CSARDPIDGGANAEAFF; DNA: TGCAGTGCTAGAGATCCCATCGACGGGGGCGCGAATGCTGAAGCTTTCTTT
V: TRBV15; D: TRBD2; size: few; J: TRBJ2-7; CDR3: CATSRGGIRDFSYEQYF; DNA: TGTGCCACCAGCAGGGGAGGGATCAGGGACTTCTCCTACGAGCAGTACTTC
V: TRBV5-5; D: TRBD2; size: .; J: TRBJ2-7; CDR3: CASSRRTSGGNSYEQYF; DNA: TGTGCCAGCAGCCGCCGGACTAGCGGGGGAAATTCCTACGAGCAGTACTTC
V: TRBV20-1; D: .; size: .; J: TRBJ2-7; CDR3: CSARERSGTTTSSPFEQYF; DNA: TGCAGTGCTAGAGAGAGGTCCGGGACCACTACTTCAAGCCCCTTCGAGCAGTACTTC
V: TRBV5-5; D: TRBD1; size: many; J: TRBJ2-5; CDR3: CASSLGDSQETQYF; DNA: TGTGCCAGCAGCTTGGGGGACAGCCAAGAGACCCAGTACTTC
V: TRBV5-1; D: .; size: .; J: TRBJ1-1; CDR3: CASSRGSNTEAFF; DNA: TGCGCCAGCAGCCGAGGCTCGAACACTGAAGCTTTCTTT
V: TRBV11-1; D: .; size: .; J: TRBJ2-2; CDR3: CASSLEGDTGELFF; DNA: TGTGCCAGCAGCTTAGAAGGGGACACCGGGGAGCTGTTTTTT
V: TRBV5-1; D: TRBD2; size: .; J: TRBJ2-3; CDR3: CASSLRLAGSTRTDTQYF; DNA: TGCGCCAGCAGCTTGAGGCTAGCGGGGAGTACCCGCACAGATACGCAGTATTTT
V: TRBV9; D: .; size: few; J: TRBJ1-5; CDR3: CASSVEGMDNQPQHF; DNA: TGTGCCAGCAGCGTAGAGGGGATGGACAATCAGCCCCAGCATTTT
V: TRBV7-6; D: .; size: .; J: TRBJ2-1; CDR3: CASSPDWTEPSEQFF; DNA: TGTGCCAGCAGCCCTGACTGGACAGAGCCCAGTGAGCAGTTCTTC
V: TRBV6-2/TRBV6-3; D: .; size: few; J: TRBJ1-1; CDR3: CASRSQMNTEAFF; DNA: TGTGCCAGCAGAAGTCAGATGAACACTGAAGCTTTCTTT
V: TRBV15; D: TRBD2; size: few; J: TRBJ2-1; CDR3: CATSRVGRSGNEQFF; DNA: TGTGCCACCAGCAGAGTCGGGAGGAGTGGCAATGAGCAGTTCTTC
V: TRBV5-1; D: .; size: few; J: TRBJ2-7; CDR3: CASSLEGNEQYF; DNA: TGCGCCAGCAGCTTGGAAGGGAATGAGCAGTACTTC
V: TRBV20-1; D: .; size: many; J: TRBJ2-4; CDR3: CSARVLGGTGIAKNIQYF; DNA: TGCAGTGCTAGAGTCCTTGGCGGGACGGGGATAGCCAAAAACATTCAGTACTTC
V: TRBV14; D: .; size: .; J: TRBJ2-2; CDR3: CASSPSELGKLFF; DNA: TGTGCCAGCAGCCCCTCTGAGCTAGGGAAGCTGTTTTTT
V: TRBV7-6; D: .; size: .; J: TRBJ2-7; CDR3: CASSLAQRGGSYEQYF; DNA: TGTGCCAGCAGCTTAGCGCAGAGGGGGGGCTCCTACGAGCAGTACTTC
V: TRBV5-1; D: .; size: many; J: TRBJ2-5; CDR3: CASSLSWLQETQYF; DNA: TGCGCCAGCAGCTTGTCATGGCTACAAGAGACCCAGTACTTC
V: TRBV20-1; D: .; size: once; J: TRBJ2-1; CDR3: CSPRGGANGEQFF; DNA: TGCAGCCCCAGGGGGGGGGCTAATGGTGAGCAGTTCTTC
V: TRBV7-2; D: TRBD2; size: few; J: TRBJ2-7; CDR3: CASSLAPGGGSYEQYF; DNA: TGTGCCAGCAGCTTAGCGCCAGGCGGGGGGTCCTACGAGCAGTACTTC
V: TRBV24-1; D: TRBD1; size: .; J: TRBJ1-6; CDR3: CATSDRQGRSSPLHF; DNA: TGTGCCACCAGTGATCGACAGGGAAGATCTTCACCCCTCCACTTT
V: TRBV5-1; D: .; size: many; J: TRBJ2-7; CDR3: CASSLADRTYEQYF; DNA: TGCGCCAGCAGCTTGGCGGACAGAACCTACGAGCAGTACTTC
V: TRBV28; D: TRBD1; size: .; J: TRBJ2-5; CDR3: CASSLRQGAWETQYF; DNA: TGTGCCAGCAGTTTAAGGCAGGGGGCATGGGAGACCCAGTACTTC
V: TRBV7-9; D: .; size: many; J: TRBJ1-2; CDR3: CASSPPDTYYGYTF; DNA: TGTGCCAGCAGCCCCCCAGACACCTACTATGGCTACACCTTC
V: TRBV12-3/TRBV12-4; D: TRBD2; size: many; J: TRBJ2-3; CDR3: CASRRTSTQLDTQYF; DNA: TGTGCCAGCAGGAGGACTAGCACCCAACTAGATACGCAGTATTTT
V: TRBV7-2; D: TRBD2; size: .; J: TRBJ2-5; CDR3: CASSPRLAGGPETQYF; DNA: TGTGCCAGCAGCCCCCGGCTAGCGGGAGGGCCAGAGACCCAGTACTTC
V: TRBV5-1; D: .; size: few; J: TRBJ1-3; CDR3: CASSPDGAGGGNTIYF; DNA: TGCGCCAGCAGCCCGGATGGGGCTGGAGGGGGAAACACCATATATTTT
V: TRBV20-1; D: .; size: many; J: TRBJ2-3; CDR3: CSARGTSTDTQYF; DNA: TGCAGTGCTAGGGGCACTAGCACAGATACGCAGTATTTT
V: TRBV6-5; D: .; size: many; J: TRBJ2-3; CDR3: CASSYSSRGSTDTQYF; DNA: TGTGCCAGCAGTTACTCTTCACGGGGGAGCACAGATACGCAGTATTTT
V: TRBV11-3; D: TRBD2; size: .; J: TRBJ2-3; CDR3: CASSKGLAGSTDTQYF; DNA: TGTGCCAGCAGCAAGGGACTAGCGGGGAGCACAGATACGCAGTATTTT
V: TRBV6-1; D: .; size: .; J: TRBJ2-3; CDR3: CASSPPGGSDTQYF; DNA: TGTGCCAGCAGTCCCCCGGGGGGCTCAGATACGCAGTATTTT
V: TRBV5-1; D: TRBD1; size: .; J: TRBJ2-3; CDR3: CASSMDRWTDTQYF; DNA: TGCGCCAGCAGTATGGACAGGTGGACAGATACGCAGTATTTT
V: TRBV7-6; D: TRBD1; size: .; J: TRBJ2-7; CDR3: CASSNRDRGKGSYEQYF; DNA: TGTGCCAGCAGCAACCGGGACAGGGGGAAAGGGTCCTACGAGCAGTACTTC
V: TRBV6-1; D: .; size: many; J: TRBJ1-1; CDR3: CASSSGIWTEAFF; DNA: TGTGCCAGCAGCTCAGGGATTTGGACTGAAGCTTTCTTT